The subject of this entry is one T cell receptor beta chain. This clone was seen repeatedly, ten times or more. Which antigen it targets is not known. One junction end disagrees with the germline gene, perhaps due to a read error. The CDR3 runs 14 amino acids, cysteine and phenylalanine included. CDR3 DNA only is kept here, 42 bases in frame from base 1. CDR1 and CDR2 were assigned from the germline V gene as SGHTA and FQGTGA. This sample is drawn from a study of blood T cell repertoires in COVID-19 (dated by TCRdb to between 2020 and 2021). General notes on the study: The collaborator samples originated in the United States, Italy and Spain and spanned the acute and convalescent phases of COVID-19. The material from the prospective study consisted of cDNA or gDNA derived from T cells, B-cell-depleted T cells, or PBMCs. The dataset comprised deeply sampled blood TCRbeta repertoires from subjects exposed to, actively infected with, or recovered from COVID-19. HLA class I and class II types, where available, came from metadata supplied by the sample provider rather than from assay-based typing. The sample metadata nearly always contained a de-identified subject ID, COVID-19 status, age in years and sex. Samples were obtained from the ongoing ImmuneRACE study (first 160 participants) and from some 1,300 subjects provided by 6 global collaborators. The repertoires were made available in a free public database intended to serve as a resource for research on the immune response to SARS-CoV-2. What the research found in general, with its limitations: The amount of clinical and demographic metadata varied by source and participant and was provided uncurated.

TCRbeta CDR3 regions were amplified from genomic DNA by means of the immunoSEQ Assay, a bias-controlled multiplex PCR. From the authors' description of their analysis: Nucleated cell counts per sample were estimated from amplification of reference gene primers within the assay. To quantify the absolute abundance of each unique TCRbeta CDR3 rearrangement, sequence reads were collapsed and filtered. Productive Simpson clonality was computed per sample as the square root of Simpson's diversity index over productive rearrangements. TCRdb carries this immuneACCESS record with in-frame sequences only. Its versions omit some clonotypes, under half of them owing to an unresolved V gene in the studies checked, with the rest unexplained. For V, J and clone size, that table is used; D and trimming come from the DNA. In this sample the table shows hundreds of thousands of clones, around 88% of which occur a single time. The ten largest clones take up about 1.2% of the sample.

Participants in the prospective study were aged about 18 to 89 years, lived in more than 20 United States geographic areas, and enrolled through a virtual design. In the prospective study, cohorts were assigned on the basis of participant-reported clinical history obtained from a screening survey and a study questionnaire. In the prospective study, mobile phlebotomists collected whole blood, serum and a nasopharyngeal or oropharyngeal swab from each participant. Participants in the prospective study had the option to provide additional blood draws and questionnaires over an approximately 2-month period. Before DNA extraction, prospective study blood samples were shipped either frozen or at room temperature.

This receptor was identified in a woman aged 40 to 50 with acute COVID-19. Sequencing was performed on PBMCs or T cells enriched from blood (not recorded which). The receptor chain draws on TRBV7-3 and TRBJ1-3; the D gene lacks a confident call. The DNA sequence is given as TGTGCCAGCAGCCCCTCAGGCCCTGGAAGCACCATATATTTT. It translates as CASSPSGPGSTIYF.